This T cell receptor (beta chain) was recorded in a study of beta chain features in type 1 diabetes. Study-level results: Moderately but significantly shorter TCRB CDR3s were found in Type 1 diabetes patients in all four CD4+ subsets. In cDNA sequencing, cells with high TCR expression could be over-represented.

Expressed TCRB transcripts got sequenced, as all isolated RNA was reverse transcribed. Assay used: immunoSEQ multiplex PCR; TCRdb lists only in-frame clones, some missing. The table has about 150,000 clones, approximately 10% seen once. Per the germline V gene, CDR1 is LGHNT and CDR2 is FRNRAP. The CDR3 covers 13 residues. The V end lost 2 bases, the J end lost 2 bases, and 3 bases lay between the germline ends. Each sorted fraction was over 95% pure. This clone was seen only a few times. Its antigen is currently unknown. The TCR sequence derives from a man between 25 and 39 years old with type 1 diabetes. The chain recombines TRBV12-5 with TRBJ2-2; no definite D call. The sequenced material came from central memory CD4+ T cells from blood. The CDR3 sequence: CASGLSNTGELFF. Written as DNA, the CDR3 is TGTGCTAGTGGTTTGAGCAACACCGGGGAGCTGTTTTTT.